This TCR beta chain was identified in a study of shared clonotypes between healthy human individuals. Trimming took off 5 bases at V and 4 bases at J, with 13 bases between the two ends. This CDR3 contains 14 residues. CDR1 is LGHNT, CDR2 FRNRAP, per germline. TCRdb keeps only in-frame clones here, not all; method: immunoSEQ multiplex PCR. This table holds roughly 1,500,000 clones, about 98% found once. The specimen was naive CD4+ T cells sorted from blood. Subset indicated: CD45RA+ positively selected. This chain joins TRBV12-5 and TRBJ2-3; D possibly corresponds to TRBD2 (6 bases). The sequence came from a man aged 30 to 45 in good health. CDR3 sequence: CASGRQEGPDTQYF. The CDR3 nucleotides read TGTGCTAGTGGTCGCCAGGAGGGCCCAGATACGCAGTATTTT.